This T cell receptor (beta chain) was sequenced for a study of blood T cell repertoires in COVID-19. The junction had 6 bases not matched to a gene; V was cut back by 6 bases and J by 4 bases. CDR3 length: 15 amino acids. Germline V CDR1 and CDR2: MNHEY, SVGAGI. In the original processing: Scientists estimated how many nucleated cells there were by amplifying reference gene primers. The protocol was immunoSEQ multiplex PCR, while the TCRdb copy is restricted to in-frame clones and leaves out a portion. V and J calls plus clone size are reproduced from that table; the DNA served to infer D and trimming. The sample holds under 450,000 clones, around 87% seen once.

The sequencing sample was made of PBMCs or T cells enriched from blood (not recorded which). This sequence joins TRBV6-5 and TRBJ2-3; TRBD1 matches 11 bases. The source of this sequence is a man aged 25 to 40 who had recovered from COVID-19. DNA of the CDR3: TGTGCCAGCAGGGGGGACAGGGGGAGGGCAGATACGCAGTATTTT. Its translation: CASRGDRGRADTQYF.